The subject of this entry is one T cell receptor (beta chain). No antigen is known for it. Germline CDR1 is LGHNA and CDR2 is YNFKEQ. The CDR3 runs to 14 residues. V was pared by 4 bases and J by 7 bases, with 16 bases between. This table comes from immunoSEQ multiplex PCR, and its TCRdb copy is limited to in-frame clones, with some not included. In the table there are 20,000 to 30,000 clones, more than 80% of which are singletons. The data were obtained in a study of T cells in narcolepsy. Looking at the study overall: Patients with NT1 or NT2 and healthy control donors were enrolled.

Study-wide results and limits: In some patient and control memory CD4+ samples, autoreactive clones were absent. Reportedly, autoreactive clonotypes were serially detected in patients' blood but not controls'. Comparing one patient's CSF and blood CD4+ clonotypes highlighted HCRT- and TRIB2-specific autoreactive clonotypes.

Sequencing input: CD45RA- memory CD4+ T cells from PBMCs. The sequence was collected from a human donor with narcolepsy. The genes are TRBV4-2 and TRBJ2-5, with D maybe TRBD1 (7 bases). The CDR3 sequence: CASSPGGTTRTQYF. DNA of the CDR3: TGTGCCAGCAGCCCAGGGGGGACCACACGGACCCAGTACTTC.